Sequencing of this T cell receptor beta chain was carried out in a study of T cell responses to AZD1222 COVID-19 vaccine. The ends were cut back, 5 bases at V and 0 bases at J, with 12 bases in the middle. CDR1 is SGHDT and CDR2 is YYEEEE in the germline V gene. There are 16 residues in the CDR3. Sequencing used immunoSEQ multiplex PCR; TCRdb keeps in-frame clones, though not all of them. The sample consists of 130,000 to 150,000 clones, 88% of them appearing once. The J gene is TRBJ1-6, the V gene TRBV5-6; no clear D gene. Sequencing used peripheral blood, obtained 28 days after the second dose of the MenACWY control vaccine. This clonotype originated in an adult who received the MenACWY meningococcal vaccine as a control. CDR3: CASRRHGSSYNSPLHF. The CDR3 DNA sequence: TGTGCCAGCAGGAGGCACGGGAGCTCCTATAATTCACCCCTCCACTTT.